This T cell receptor beta chain originates from a study of cytotoxic CD8 clonotypes in ibrutinib-treated CLL. Study-wide background: Among the patients, approximately ten presented as relapsed/refractory and fewer than 16 as treatment-naive; 17 to 18 showed unmutated IGHV. Study-wide results and limits: Public clonotypes, rarely seen, contracted or held steady on treatment.

Points on this clone: Its antigen is unidentified.

The assay was immunoSEQ multiplex PCR, and TCRdb's table has in-frame clones only and misses some. The sample carries a few hundred thousand clones, about 61% recorded once. Genomic DNA (around 2 micrograms) was obtained from cryopreserved PBMCs for construction of TCR beta libraries. CDR1 is SNHLY and CDR2 is FYNNEI in the germline V gene. V was shortened by 8 bases and J by 0 bases, with 22 bases between the two germline ends. The CDR3 runs to 17 residues. The source of this sequence is a human donor with chronic lymphocytic leukemia. The source material was PBMCs, sampled after 36 months of ibrutinib treatment. The chain recombines TRBV2 with TRBJ1-1; D is possibly TRBD1 (5 bases). The CDR3 region is CASCPLRERGMNTEAFF. CDR3 in DNA: TGTGCCAGCTGCCCCCTCCGGGAACGGGGGATGAACACTGAAGCTTTCTTT.